This TCR beta chain was sequenced during a study of identical twins. This clonotype appeared a few times. Germline V gene sequence: CDR1 ENHRY, CDR2 SYGVKD. CDR3 size: 13 residues. V was shortened by 2 bases and J by 2 bases, with 7 bases between the two germline ends. Via MiXCR, TCRdb re-called the 5' RACE reads, giving one row per CDR3 protein. The sample gives 700,000 to 950,000 distinct CDR3 sequences, 12% of which show up once; around 1.6% is in the top ten. The same sample was also studied in work on yellow fever vaccine responses in identical twins. As reported in that work: Convergence reportedly seemed to mark part of the twins' vaccine T cell response, with personalization marking the rest.

This sequence joins TRBV10-3 and TRBJ2-7, with no clear D. The sequence was collected from a woman under 30 in good health. Sequencing was done on a sample of PBMCs. CDR3 protein: CAISEPGAYEQYF. CDR3 coding DNA: TGTGCCATCAGTGAGCCCGGAGCCTACGAGCAGTACTTC.